This T cell receptor beta chain was identified in a study of shared clonotypes between healthy human individuals. The data were produced by immunoSEQ multiplex PCR, yet TCRdb's version contains in-frame clones alone and is incomplete. The data contain 400,000 to 600,000 clones, about 79% of them seen just once; the ten biggest clones take up around 12%. The CDR3 sequence is 14 residues long. V lost 1 base and J lost 3; bases outside the gene matches: 1. CDR1 and CDR2 (germline): SGHRS, YFSETQ. Regarding this clone: Other DNA sequences from this sample encode an identical CDR3 as well.

J is TRBJ2-1 and V is TRBV5-1, with TRBD2 matching over 7 bases. The source is a woman in her thirties or forties in good health. Some clones in this sample may be carry-over from other donors' samples. Sequenced: PBMCs. The CDR3 sequence is CASSLSSGYNEQFF. In DNA form, the CDR3 reads TGCGCCAGCAGCTTGTCTAGCGGCTACAATGAGCAGTTCTTC.